Below, 15 T cell receptor beta chains from the same sample are listed, as sequenced in a study of blood T cell repertoires in COVID-19 (dated by TCRdb to about 2020). Libraries were constructed by the immunoSEQ multiplex PCR assay. TCRdb obtained this table from immuneACCESS and retained in-frame rearrangements with V and J assigned. These tables miss some clones; where compared with another copy, unresolved V genes account for less than half of the shortfall, and the remainder is unexplained. For this sample there are 140,000 or so clones; roughly 83% appear just once. The ten largest clones take up around 3.1% of the sample. The sample was peripheral blood. These receptors all stem from a woman of 80 years or more with acute or convalescent COVID-19.

A remark on this clone: One junction end disagrees with the germline gene, perhaps due to a read error. The chain uses TRBV11-1 and TRBJ1-1; unclear D gene. The CDR3 is 14 residues long. The germline V gene has CDR1 SGHAT and CDR2 FQDESV (reference sequence). The CDR3: CASRLGELNTEAFF. The CDR3 DNA reads TGTGCCAGCAGGTTAGGCGAATTGAACACTGAAGCTTTCTTT. Looking up the rest from reference TRBV11-1 and TRBJ1-1 gives the full variable domain: EAEVAQSPRYKITEKSQAVAFWCDPISGHATLYWYRQILGQGPELLVQFQDESVVDDSQLPKDRFSAERLKGVDSTLKIQPAELGDSAMYLCASRLGELNTEAFFGQGTRLTVV.

This rearrangement joins TRBV7-3 to TRBJ2-1; 9 bases fit TRBD1. The V segment lost 5 bases and the J segment 6 bases; nucleotides outside the gene matches: 8. Germline V CDR1 and CDR2: SGHTA, FQGTGA. The CDR3 spans 15 residues. The CDR3 protein is CASSPTGGSSNEQFF. In DNA form, the CDR3 reads TGTGCCAGCAGCCCGACAGGGGGATCTTCCAATGAGCAGTTCTTC.

The chain links TRBV15 to TRBJ2-6, with 8 bases matching TRBD1. Trimming took 3 bases from V and 3 from J; bases not matched to a gene: 1. Germline V gene sequence: CDR1 LNHNV, CDR2 YYDKDF (reference sequence). This CDR3 is 15 amino acids long. As DNA, the CDR3 is TGTGCCACCAGCAGGGACAGGGTTGGGGCCAACGTCCTGACTTTC. Amino acids: CATSRDRVGANVLTF.

The V call is TRBV27, the J call TRBJ1-2; 10 bases agree with TRBD1. Germline V gives CDR1 MNHEY, CDR2 SMNVEV (reference sequence). Trimming cost V 5 bases and J 4 bases; bases outside gene matches: 7. The CDR3 spans 15 residues. This chain's CDR3 is CASSPGTGVGYGYTF. CDR3 nucleotide sequence: TGTGCCAGCAGTCCAGGGACAGGGGTGGGCTATGGCTACACCTTC.

The chain links TRBV11-2 to TRBJ1-1; D is unresolved. CDR1 SGHAT and CDR2 FQNNGV come from the germline V gene. The CDR3 length is 12 residues. Trimming stripped 3 bases from V and 3 bases from J, with 5 bases between. CDR3 amino acids: CASSFEDTEAFF. CDR3 nucleotide sequence: TGTGCCAGCAGCTTTGAGGACACTGAAGCTTTCTTT.

The chain uses TRBV7-9 and TRBJ1-2; 10 bases map to TRBD1. Germline-derived CDR1 and CDR2 are SEHNR and FQNEAQ (reference sequence). CDR3 length: 15 residues. J lost 4 bases, V lost 5 bases, and 7 bases had no gene match. This CDR3 reads CASSPSTGGGYGYTF. As DNA, the CDR3 is TGTGCCAGCAGCCCATCGACAGGGGGCGGCTATGGCTACACCTTC.

The rearrangement joins TRBV11-2 to TRBJ1-2; perhaps TRBD1 as D (6 bases). Germline CDR1 is SGHAT and CDR2 is FQNNGV. The CDR3 length is 14 residues. Between the trimmed V and J ends, which lost 1 base and 4 bases, there was a span of 10 bases. This CDR3 reads CASSLGGPGYGYTF. The CDR3, as DNA: TGTGCCAGCAGCTTAGGGGGGCCTGGCTATGGCTACACCTTC.

This clone appeared a few times. V gene TRBV7-2 combines with J gene TRBJ1-1; D may be TRBD1 (5 bases). The germline V and J ends were trimmed by 10 bases and 1 base, with 16 bases remaining between them. This CDR3 region has 14 residues. Germline CDR1 reads SGHTA; CDR2 reads FQGNSA. For the CDR3, the DNA is TGTGCCACCTTGCGGGGGGTTACGAACACTGAAGCTTTCTTT. It yields the protein CATLRGVTNTEAFF.

The chain carries TRBV5-1 and TRBJ1-3; possibly TRBD1 for D (6 bases). CDR3 size: 16 residues. The ends were cut back, 3 bases at V and 4 bases at J, with 17 bases in the middle. CDR1 and CDR2 from the germline V gene are SGHRS and YFSETQ. CDR3 nucleotides: TGCGCCAGCAGCTCCCTTCAACAGGGCTCAGGAAACACCATATATTTT. Encoded protein: CASSSLQQGSGNTIYF.

V and J are TRBV4-1 and TRBJ1-1, with D perhaps matching TRBD1 (5 bases). This CDR3 is built from 14 residues. Germline V CDR1 and CDR2: MGHRA, YSYEKL. V lost 2 bases and J lost 2, with 9 bases in between. This CDR3 is CASSQPGGNTEAFF. The CDR3, as DNA: TGCGCCAGCAGCCAACCGGGGGGAAACACTGAAGCTTTCTTT.

As for this clone: Other nucleotide sequences from this sample produce the same CDR3. This chain joins TRBV7-2 and TRBJ2-3; D is perhaps TRBD2 (6 bases). The V end lost 0 bases, the J end lost 0 bases, and 7 bases lay between the germline ends. The CDR3 extends over 15 amino acids. The germline CDR1 and CDR2 sequences are SGHTA and FQGNSA. Here the CDR3 reads CASSLAGGSTDTQYF. For the CDR3, the DNA is TGTGCCAGCAGCTTAGCGGGGGGTAGCACAGATACGCAGTATTTT.

This clone was seen a few times. In nucleotides, the CDR3 is TGTGCCAGCAGCCAAGACGGGTGGTCTAGCGGGGATAGGAAGACCCAGTACTTC. This translates into CASSQDGWSSGDRKTQYF. This chain links TRBV3-1 (or the pseudogene TRBV3-2) with TRBJ2-5; TRBD2 matches at 9 bases. J lost 6 bases, V lost 0 bases, and 14 bases had no gene match. Germline V gene sequence: CDR1 LGHDT, CDR2 YNNKEL (reference sequence). This CDR3 is 18 amino acids long.

This chain's CDR3 is CAWSQEAQYF. CDR3 DNA sequence: TGTGCCTGGAGTCAGGAGGCCCAGTACTTC. The chain links TRBV30 to TRBJ2-5, with D maybe TRBD2 (5 bases). The CDR3 is made up of 10 amino acids. V gave up 2 bases and J gave up 9 bases, with 7 bases separating them. CDR1 and CDR2 from the germline V gene are GTSNPN and SVGIG (reference sequence).

The chain links TRBV3-1 (or the pseudogene TRBV3-2) to TRBJ1-1; no definite D call. V was pared by 1 base and J by 2 bases, with 11 bases between. The germline V gene has CDR1 LGHDT and CDR2 YNNKEL (reference sequence). The CDR3 has 15 amino acids. CDR3 sequence: CASSQGEATNTEAFF. The CDR3 DNA reads as TGTGCCAGCAGCCAAGGGGAGGCGACTAACACTGAAGCTTTCTTT.

This clone was seen a handful of times. DNA for the CDR3: TGTGCCAGCTCACCTTCCACCCCAATAGACTCGAACTATGGCTACACCTTC. Translating it yields CASSPSTPIDSNYGYTF. V gene TRBV18 combines with J gene TRBJ1-2, with D uncertain. The CDR3 covers 17 residues. Trimming removed 3 bases from V and 2 bases from J, with 19 bases in between. Germline values: CDR1 KGHSH, CDR2 LQKENI.